Below, 26 T cell receptor beta chains from the same sample are listed, as sequenced in a study of cytomegalovirus exposure and HLA in healthy donors. PCR employed 60 Vbeta and 13 Jbeta primers. Sequencing used immunoSEQ multiplex PCR; TCRdb keeps in-frame clones, though not all of them. The top ten clones hold approximately 10% of a sample with some 120,000 clones, approximately 80% of them seen once. The sequencing sample was made of PBMCs. The source is a man aged 25-45 years in good health and CMV-seropositive.

V gene TRBV11-2 combines with J gene TRBJ1-4; D call uncertain. CDR3 length: 13 amino acids. Germline V gives CDR1 SGHAT, CDR2 FQNNGV. Trimming shortened V by 1 base and J by 8 bases, and 8 bases separated the two germline ends. CDR3 DNA sequence: TGTGCCAGCAGCTTAGCGGTCAAAGAAAAACTGTTTTTT. Amino acid sequence: CASSLAVKEKLFF.

This chain connects TRBV13 to TRBJ1-2; the D gene is possibly TRBD1 (6 bases). Germline values: CDR1 PRHDT, CDR2 FYEKMQ (reference sequence). The CDR3 covers 17 residues. Trimming cost V 6 bases and J 4 bases, with 24 bases left between them. The CDR3 reads CASSVWGTLQRSYGYTF. The CDR3 bases are TGTGCCAGCAGTGTGTGGGGGACATTACAACGGTCCTATGGCTACACCTTC.

The V call is TRBV19, the J call TRBJ2-5, with D perhaps TRBD2 (7 bases). The germline V gene encodes CDR1 LNHDA and CDR2 SQIVND (reference sequence). The V end was cut by 6 bases, the J end by 3 bases, with 17 bases between. The CDR3 length is 15 residues. DNA of the CDR3: TGTGCCAGTAGAGGGGGGGCCTTCGGGGAAGAGACCCAGTACTTC. Its translation is CASRGGAFGEETQYF.

The chain uses TRBV7-2 and TRBJ2-1; 7 bases agree with TRBD1. Trimming cost V 0 bases and J 6 bases; bases outside gene matches: 5. Germline values: CDR1 SGHTA, CDR2 FQGNSA. The CDR3 has 15 amino acids. This CDR3 is CASSLAGGDFNEQFF. The CDR3 nucleotides are TGTGCCAGCAGCTTAGCAGGGGGCGATTTCAATGAGCAGTTCTTC.

The chain employs TRBV6-5 and TRBJ1-1; D unclear. This CDR3 has 13 amino acids. Trimming stripped 8 bases from V and 5 bases from J, with 15 bases between. Germline CDR1 reads MNHEY; CDR2 reads SVGAGI. The CDR3 sequence is CASGGAGRTEAFF. DNA for the CDR3: TGTGCCAGCGGTGGTGCAGGTCGTACTGAAGCTTTCTTT.

This clone was counted between two and nine times. The V gene is TRBV27, the J gene TRBJ2-7; 9 bases line up with TRBD1. With V trimmed by 2 bases and J by 5 bases, 10 bases remained unmatched. The germline V gene has CDR1 MNHEY and CDR2 SMNVEV (reference sequence). This CDR3 is built from 16 residues. The CDR3 here is CASSLGSLGTGNEQYF. In DNA, the CDR3 is TGTGCCAGCAGTTTAGGATCTTTGGGGACAGGGAACGAGCAGTACTTC.

V usage is TRBV10-1 and J usage is TRBJ1-2; D gene uncertain. Germline V CDR1 and CDR2: WNHNN, SYGVQD (reference sequence). The V end was cut by 4 bases, the J end by 5 bases, with 11 bases between. CDR3 length: 13 residues. The CDR3 region is CASSAGREYGYTF. DNA of the CDR3: TGCGCCAGCAGTGCCGGGAGGGAATATGGCTACACCTTC.

The chain is built from TRBV6-6 and TRBJ2-1; 12 positions match TRBD2. Germline loops: CDR1 MNHNY, CDR2 SVGAGI (reference sequence). The CDR3 spans 15 residues. The junction had 3 bases not matched to a gene; V was cut back by 5 bases and J by 4 bases. The CDR3 loop is CASSPGLAGYNEQFF. The DNA of the CDR3 is TGTGCCAGCAGTCCCGGACTAGCGGGGTACAATGAGCAGTTCTTC.

The genes are TRBV29-1 and TRBJ1-4, with 9 bases that match TRBD1. Germline values: CDR1 SQVTM, CDR2 ANQGSEA. The CDR3 contains 12 residues. The V gene end was trimmed by 5 bases and the J gene end by 10 bases; junction bases not matched to a gene: 5. The CDR3 sequence: CSVKGQGGKLFF. In DNA, the CDR3 is TGCAGCGTTAAGGGACAGGGAGGAAAACTGTTTTTT. Together with reference TRBV29-1 and TRBJ1-4, the CDR3 gives the full variable domain: SAVISQKPSRDICQRGTSLTIQCQVDSQVTMMFWYRQQPGQSLTLIATANQGSEATYESGFVIDKFPISRPNLTFSTLTVSNMSPEDSSIYLCSVKGQGGKLFFGSGTQLSVL.

The V and J genes are TRBV5-1 and TRBJ2-7; 8 bases align to TRBD1. The CDR3 is made up of 14 amino acids. With 8 bases clipped from V and 1 base from J, the junction kept 8 bases outside the gene matches. Germline V lookup: CDR1 SGHRS, CDR2 YFSETQ. This CDR3 reads CASKAGTGSYEQYF. The CDR3 DNA reads as TGCGCCAGTAAGGCCGGGACAGGTTCCTACGAGCAGTACTTC.

This clone was counted a few times. J is TRBJ2-1 and V is TRBV28; D is possibly TRBD1 (6 bases). The CDR3 length is 14 residues. Germline CDR1 reads MDHEN; CDR2 reads SYDVKM. V was clipped by 1 base and J by 8 bases, with 12 bases between them. The CDR3 region has the DNA TGTGCCAGCAGTTTATCCCAACAGGGCGATGAGCAGTTCTTC. Protein product: CASSLSQQGDEQFF.

This chain uses TRBV7-8 with TRBJ2-1; 9 positions agree with TRBD2. The CDR3 covers 15 residues. V was clipped by 7 bases and J by 0 bases; unmatched bases: 4. Germline loops: CDR1 SGHVS, CDR2 FQNEAQ. The CDR3 is CASTERGDSYNEQFF. The CDR3 region has the DNA TGTGCCAGCACCGAGCGGGGGGACTCCTACAATGAGCAGTTCTTC.

This clone was detected once. This sequence joins TRBV6-5 and TRBJ1-2, with D perhaps matching TRBD1 (6 bases). This CDR3 has 14 residues. Trimming pared 7 bases from V and 2 bases from J, leaving 14 bases between. The germline V gene has CDR1 MNHEY and CDR2 SVGAGI. CDR3 sequence (DNA): TGTGCCAGCACCAGGGGTGGGGTGAACTATGGCTACACCTTC. Residues: CASTRGGVNYGYTF.

The chain employs TRBV29-1 and TRBJ1-4, with D perhaps TRBD1 (6 bases). The CDR3 sequence is 13 residues long. Germline assignment: CDR1 SQVTM and CDR2 ANQGSEA. V was pared by 7 bases and J by 0 bases, with 9 bases between. For the CDR3, the DNA is TGCAGCGCACAGGGTGCAACTAATGAAAAACTGTTTTTT. The encoded protein is CSAQGATNEKLFF.

In DNA, the CDR3 is TGTGCCAGCACCGTAACTATGAACACTGAAGCTTTCTTT. Amino acid sequence: CASTVTMNTEAFF. The rearrangement uses TRBV6-6 and TRBJ1-1; D remains unclear. The CDR3 runs 13 residues. The germline V gene has CDR1 MNHNY and CDR2 SVGAGI (reference sequence). V was trimmed by 7 bases and J by 0 bases, leaving 9 bases between them.

The chain couples TRBV9 to TRBJ2-3; 8 nucleotides align to TRBD2. This CDR3 is built from 15 residues. Germline V gives CDR1 SGDLS, CDR2 YYNGEE. The ends lost 0 bases at V and 4 bases at J; junction bases unmatched: 4. The CDR3 loop reads CASSVAGGFADTQYF. DNA for the CDR3: TGTGCCAGCAGCGTAGCGGGGGGGTTCGCAGATACGCAGTATTTT.

The chain has TRBV30 and TRBJ1-2; 11 nucleotides align to TRBD1. V shed 3 bases and J 4 bases; nucleotides not matched to a gene: 10. The CDR3 is made up of 16 amino acids. Per germline, CDR1 GTSNPN and CDR2 SVGIG (reference sequence). The CDR3 DNA sequence: TGTGCCTGGAGCCACTCCGGGACAGGGGGGGCCTATGGCTACACCTTC. Translated: CAWSHSGTGGAYGYTF.

In nucleotides, the CDR3 is TGTGCCAGTAGTATTGGCATTTCCTACGAGCAGTACTTC. Protein product: CASSIGISYEQYF. The chain combines TRBV19 with TRBJ2-7; D is unresolved. This CDR3 contains 13 residues. Germline V CDR1 and CDR2: LNHDA, SQIVND (reference sequence). The germline V and J ends were trimmed by 3 bases and 1 base, with 7 bases remaining between them. Filled out from reference TRBV19 and TRBJ2-7, the complete variable domain reads DGGITQSPKYLFRKEGQNVTLSCEQNLNHDAMYWYRQDPGQGLRLIYYSQIVNDFQKGDIAEGYSVSREKKESFPLTVTSAQKNPTAFYLCASSIGISYEQYFGPGTRLTVT.

The chain couples TRBV11-2 to TRBJ1-6; no firm D call. V dropped 8 bases and J dropped 6 bases, with 11 bases sitting between them. The CDR3 length is 13 residues. Germline assignment: CDR1 SGHAT and CDR2 FQNNGV. The CDR3 loop reads CASVGVSNSPLHF. Here the CDR3 DNA reads TGTGCCAGCGTCGGTGTATCTAATTCACCCCTCCACTTT.

The J gene is TRBJ1-2, the V gene TRBV2; 7 nucleotides align to TRBD1. The length of the CDR3 is 13 residues. The germline V gene encodes CDR1 SNHLY and CDR2 FYNNEI. Trimming cost V 4 bases and J 3 bases; bases outside gene matches: 2. The CDR3 DNA reads as TGTGCCAGCAGTGGTCAGGGGGACTATGGCTACACCTTC. Amino acids: CASSGQGDYGYTF.

The chain combines TRBV11-2 with TRBJ2-7; 7 bases are a match to TRBD2. The CDR3 is made up of 14 amino acids. Germline CDR1 SGHAT, CDR2 FQNNGV. J lost 2 bases, V lost 1 base, and 2 bases had no gene match. As DNA, the CDR3 is TGTGCCAGCAGCTTAGGGACTAGAACCTACGAGCAGTACTTC. Its protein product is CASSLGTRTYEQYF.

This clone appeared a single time. The chain has TRBV7-2 and TRBJ2-1; 8 bases match TRBD2. Trimming removed 0 bases from V and 7 bases from J; junction bases left unmatched: 5. CDR1 and CDR2 (germline): SGHTA, FQGNSA. CDR3 length equals 15 residues. The CDR3, as DNA: TGTGCCAGCAGCTTAGCCAGGCGGGGGGTTAATGAGCAGTTCTTC. This sequence encodes CASSLARRGVNEQFF.

CDR3 in amino acids: CASSVGQATGNTIYF. The CDR3 DNA sequence: TGTGCCAGCAGCGTAGGGCAGGCGACCGGAAACACCATATATTTT. The chain carries TRBV9 and TRBJ1-3; D remains ambiguous. The CDR3 is made up of 15 amino acids. In germline, CDR1 is SGDLS, CDR2 YYNGEE. With 0 bases removed from V and 4 bases from J, the gap between germline ends came to 11 bases.

The chain links TRBV28 to TRBJ2-5, with TRBD2 identical over 8 bases. The CDR3 loop spans 15 amino acids. The junction had 9 bases not matched to a gene; V was cut back by 4 bases and J by 5 bases. The V gene's germline CDR1 is MDHEN and CDR2 SYDVKM. CDR3 DNA: TGTGCCAGCAGTTGGGGGAGTAGCGGGAAGGAGACCCAGTACTTC. It yields the protein CASSWGSSGKETQYF.

In this sample, this clone turned up a few times. V gene TRBV6-5 combines with J gene TRBJ1-1; D unclear. Germline V gives CDR1 MNHEY, CDR2 SVGAGI. Trimming cost V 6 bases and J 10 bases, with 12 bases left between them. The CDR3 is made up of 11 amino acids. The CDR3 bases are TGTGCCAGCAGACATGACGAGGGAGCTTTCTTT. Its protein product is CASRHDEGAFF.

The rearrangement uses TRBV5-1 and TRBJ1-2; the match to TRBD1 covers 8 bases. Germline V gives CDR1 SGHRS, CDR2 YFSETQ. The CDR3 spans 12 residues. The CDR3 DNA reads TGCGCTAGCGCACCGGGACAGGCTGGCTACACCTTC. This translates into CASAPGQAGYTF.